Each of the 3 T cell receptor beta chains below was sequenced from the same sample in a study of T cell repertoires in cytomegalovirus infection (dated by TCRdb to the late 2010s). TCRdb lists the instrument as Illumina HiSeq 1500. TCRdb passed the public sequencing reads through fastp at Q25 and MiXCR, retaining productive beta sequences. For every CDR3 protein sequence, its rows merge into one entry that carries the most common genes and DNA. This sample has hundreds of thousands of distinct CDR3 sequences in its table, and approximately 42% of those were observed once. The ten most abundant clones make up 40% to 50% of the sample. The label giving this sample's treatment or condition can be read as: in vitro stimulation with specific CMV peptide epitopes to enrich CMV-specific T cells. These TCRs are of unknown antigen specificity. The sequencing here drew on cultured PBMCs, taken from culture after CMV antigen stimulation. The receptors stem from a human donor in good health (CMV status not recorded). Some clones in this sample may be carry-over from other donors' samples.

This clonotype occurred a few times. The CDR3 sequence is CASSPPSGNSYNEQFF. The DNA of the CDR3 is TGTGCCAGCAGTCCCCCTAGCGGGAACTCCTACAATGAGCAGTTCTTC. This chain links TRBV7-9 with TRBJ2-1, with 9 bases aligning to TRBD2. Germline CDR1 and CDR2: SEHNR and FQNEAQ (reference sequence). CDR3 length: 16 amino acids. V lost 6 bases and J lost 0; bases outside the gene matches: 6.

This sequence joins TRBV4-1 and TRBJ2-3, with a tentative D call TRBD2 (5 bases). V lost 4 bases to trimming and J lost 11 bases, with 16 bases between them. Germline V gene lookup returns CDR1 MGHRA and CDR2 YSYEKL. There are 13 residues in the CDR3. This chain's CDR3 is CASSPRDTREQYF. In DNA form, the CDR3 reads TGCGCCAGCAGCCCAAGAGACACCCGGGAGCAGTATTTT.

This clonotype turned up a few times. The gene calls are TRBV6-5 and TRBJ2-7; 8 bases match TRBD2. The CDR3 covers 12 residues. CDR1 is MNHEY, CDR2 SVGAGI, per germline. V gave up 5 bases and J gave up 7 bases; unmatched junction bases: 4. CDR3: CASSRGGVEQYF. The DNA for the CDR3 is TGTGCCAGCAGTCGGGGGGGCGTGGAGCAGTACTTC.